This T cell receptor beta chain is from a study of cytomegalovirus exposure and HLA in healthy donors. Study details: Among the 350 to 500 donors who were genotyped, roughly 76% fell in the genetic ancestry cluster that is associated with self-reported Caucasian donors.

Primers included in the PCR were 60 Vbeta and 13 Jbeta primers. Repertoires were generated with immunoSEQ multiplex PCR, while TCRdb's copy carries only in-frame clones and drops some. The data show about 95,000 clones, around four fifths seen once. The CDR3 runs to 13 residues. Germline V CDR1 and CDR2: SGHDT, YYEEEE. With 0 bases removed from V and 3 bases from J, the gap between germline ends came to 7 bases. General study findings and limits: Later work associated 16,951 TCR beta sequences with HLA alleles at 0.05 false discovery rate. Listed as cytomegalovirus-associated were 150 or so TCR beta chains. From TCR beta sequences, most subjects' HLA-A and HLA-B alleles were reportedly predicted accurately.

Comment on this clone: What it binds is not known.

This clonotype was sampled from a woman aged 40 to 49 in good health and CMV-seropositive. Sequenced sample: PBMCs. V and J are TRBV5-6 and TRBJ2-7; possibly TRBD1 for D (6 bases). The CDR3 is CASSLGTVYEQYF. The DNA for the CDR3 is TGTGCCAGCAGCTTGGGGACAGTCTACGAGCAGTACTTC.